Listed below are T cell receptor beta chains from one sample, sequenced in a study of shared clonotypes between healthy human individuals. Using immunoSEQ multiplex PCR, the repertoire was profiled, and TCRdb retains in-frame clones only, with some absent. The table has over a million clones, around 76% seen once. The specimen was memory CD4+ T cells sorted from blood. All receptors derive from a man aged 18 to 29 in good health. CDR3s include the opening cysteine and the closing phenylalanine or tryptophan. Fields, in order: V gene, J gene, D gene, clone size, CDR3 DNA, CDR3 protein. D genes are given only for firm matches. A row's size may be missing; if present it is once, few, many or a size class.

v_gene: TRBV5-1; j_gene: TRBJ2-7; d_gene: -; abundance: many; CDR3nt: TGCGCCAGCAGCGCCTCCTACGAGCAGTACTTC; CDR3aa: CASSASYEQYF
v_gene: TRBV27; j_gene: TRBJ1-2; d_gene: -; abundance: -; CDR3nt: TGTGCCAGCAGTTTAAAGTCTAACTATGGCTACACCTTC; CDR3aa: CASSLKSNYGYTF
v_gene: TRBV6-5; j_gene: TRBJ2-2; d_gene: -; abundance: -; CDR3nt: TGTGCCAGCAAGCCCCCGAACACCGGGGAGCTGTTTTTT; CDR3aa: CASKPPNTGELFF
v_gene: TRBV11-2; j_gene: TRBJ2-7; d_gene: TRBD2; abundance: -; CDR3nt: TGTGCCAGCAGCGCGGGGACTAGCGGGAGGGGTCCCTACGAGCAGTACTTC; CDR3aa: CASSAGTSGRGPYEQYF
v_gene: TRBV4-1; j_gene: TRBJ2-1; d_gene: -; abundance: -; CDR3nt: TGCGCCAGCAGCCCGGACTTCCCCGCTGGTGAGCAGTTCTTC; CDR3aa: CASSPDFPAGEQFF
v_gene: TRBV10-2; j_gene: TRBJ1-5; d_gene: TRBD1; abundance: -; CDR3nt: TGCGCCAGCAGTCCCCCGTTCGGGACAGGGCTGCAGCATTTT; CDR3aa: CASSPPFGTGLQHF
v_gene: TRBV5-1; j_gene: TRBJ1-2; d_gene: TRBD1; abundance: -; CDR3nt: TGCGCCAGCAGCCGCGACAGGGACTATGGCTACACCTTC; CDR3aa: CASSRDRDYGYTF
v_gene: TRBV9; j_gene: TRBJ2-5; d_gene: TRBD2; abundance: -; CDR3nt: TGTGCCAGCAGCGTCGGGACTAACCAAGAGACCCAGTACTTC; CDR3aa: CASSVGTNQETQYF
v_gene: TRBV2; j_gene: TRBJ2-5; d_gene: TRBD2; abundance: -; CDR3nt: TGTGCCAGCAGTGAAGTTCGGGGGAGGGCCGGGGGAACCCAGTACTTC; CDR3aa: CASSEVRGRAGGTQYF
v_gene: TRBV6-5; j_gene: TRBJ2-7; d_gene: -; abundance: -; CDR3nt: TGTGCCAGCAGTACAGGGTACGAGCAGTACTTC; CDR3aa: CASSTGYEQYF
v_gene: TRBV30; j_gene: TRBJ1-4; d_gene: TRBD1; abundance: -; CDR3nt: TGTGCCTGGAGTGGGGGACAGAGTACTAATGAAAAACTGTTTTTT; CDR3aa: CAWSGGQSTNEKLFF
v_gene: TRBV7-2; j_gene: TRBJ2-7; d_gene: TRBD2; abundance: -; CDR3nt: TGTGCCAGCAGCTCCCGGACTAGCGGGAGTATCGACGAGCAGTACTTC; CDR3aa: CASSSRTSGSIDEQYF
v_gene: TRBV2; j_gene: TRBJ2-7; d_gene: -; abundance: many; CDR3nt: TGTGCCAGCAGTGAATCGAATGGGGGAGAGCAGTACTTC; CDR3aa: CASSESNGGEQYF
v_gene: TRBV18; j_gene: TRBJ2-7; d_gene: TRBD1; abundance: -; CDR3nt: TGTGCCAGCTCACCGGGGGACAGGGTTATCTCCTACGAGCAGTACTTC; CDR3aa: CASSPGDRVISYEQYF
v_gene: TRBV20-1; j_gene: TRBJ2-4; d_gene: -; abundance: -; CDR3nt: TGCAGTGCTAGACAAAACATTCAGTACTTC; CDR3aa: CSARQNIQYF
v_gene: TRBV18; j_gene: TRBJ2-1; d_gene: -; abundance: -; CDR3nt: TGTGCCAGCTCACCACTTGTAGGGGTCGATGAGCAGTTCTTC; CDR3aa: CASSPLVGVDEQFF
v_gene: TRBV28; j_gene: TRBJ2-1; d_gene: TRBD1; abundance: -; CDR3nt: TGTGCCAGCAGTTTAATCCATCAGGGGGCTGATGATGAGCAGTTCTTC; CDR3aa: CASSLIHQGADDEQFF
v_gene: TRBV15; j_gene: TRBJ2-5; d_gene: TRBD1; abundance: -; CDR3nt: TGTGCCACCAGCAGATCCACAGGGGTTTGGGAGACCCAGTACTTC; CDR3aa: CATSRSTGVWETQYF
v_gene: TRBV12-5; j_gene: TRBJ1-1; d_gene: -; abundance: few; CDR3nt: TGTGCTAGTGTCGAACAGAAGCCGGGGACTGAAGCTTTCTTT; CDR3aa: CASVEQKPGTEAFF
v_gene: TRBV13; j_gene: TRBJ2-3; d_gene: TRBD2; abundance: -; CDR3nt: TGTGCCAGCAGCAAAAGACTAGCGGGAGAGACAGATACGCAGTATTTT; CDR3aa: CASSKRLAGETDTQYF
v_gene: TRBV5-1; j_gene: TRBJ2-7; d_gene: -; abundance: -; CDR3nt: TGCGCCAGCAGCTTGGGTGGGTCAGCTTCTACCTACGAGCAGTACTTC; CDR3aa: CASSLGGSASTYEQYF
v_gene: TRBV5-1; j_gene: TRBJ2-5; d_gene: -; abundance: few; CDR3nt: TGCGCCAGCAGGGGGGCTGTCCAAGAGACCCAGTACTTC; CDR3aa: CASRGAVQETQYF